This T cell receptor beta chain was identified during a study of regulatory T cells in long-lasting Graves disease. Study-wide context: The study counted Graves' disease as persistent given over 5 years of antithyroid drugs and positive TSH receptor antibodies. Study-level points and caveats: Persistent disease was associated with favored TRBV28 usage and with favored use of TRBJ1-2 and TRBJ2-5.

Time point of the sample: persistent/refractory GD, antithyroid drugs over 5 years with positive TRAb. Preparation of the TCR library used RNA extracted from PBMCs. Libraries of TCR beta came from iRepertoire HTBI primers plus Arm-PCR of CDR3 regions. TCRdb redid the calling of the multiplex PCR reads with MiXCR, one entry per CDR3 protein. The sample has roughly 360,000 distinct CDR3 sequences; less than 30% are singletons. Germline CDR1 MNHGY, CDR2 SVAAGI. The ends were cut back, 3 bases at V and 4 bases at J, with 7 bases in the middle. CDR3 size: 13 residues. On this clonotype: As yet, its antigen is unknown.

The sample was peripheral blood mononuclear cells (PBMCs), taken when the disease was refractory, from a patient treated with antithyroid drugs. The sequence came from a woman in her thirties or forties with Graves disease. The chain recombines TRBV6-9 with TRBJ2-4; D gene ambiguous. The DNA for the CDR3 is TGTGCCAGCAGTTACGCAGGAAAAAACATTCAGTACTTC. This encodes CASSYAGKNIQYF.